The 19 T cell receptor beta chains presented below share a single source sample, sequenced in a study of blood T cell repertoires in COVID-19. Libraries were prepared by immunoSEQ multiplex PCR; TCRdb keeps only in-frame clonotypes and omits some of them. The sample consists of roughly 200,000 clones, over 85% of them appearing once. Sequencing was performed on PBMCs or T cells enriched from blood (not recorded which). The receptors originated from a woman under 40 with acute COVID-19.

The rearrangement uses TRBV3-1 (or the pseudogene TRBV3-2) and TRBJ2-1, with D uncertain. The CDR3 contains 15 residues. Germline V gene data show CDR1 as LGHDT and CDR2 as YNNKEL (reference sequence). Between the trimmed V and J ends, which lost 5 bases and 5 bases, there was a span of 16 bases. DNA of the CDR3: TGTGCCAGCAGCTCATTTCCGGGTCCTAACAATGAGCAGTTCTTC. Encoded protein: CASSSFPGPNNEQFF.

This clone was seen many times. This chain connects TRBV5-4 to TRBJ1-1; D may be TRBD1 (5 bases). V lost 2 bases and J lost 1, with 9 bases in between. This CDR3 spans 14 amino acids. Germline V gene data show CDR1 as SGHNT and CDR2 as YYREEE (reference sequence). CDR3 in DNA: TGTGCCAGCAGCTTCACCGGGGGGAACACTGAAGCTTTCTTT. Its translation is CASSFTGGNTEAFF.

The count of this clone is one. V and J are TRBV24-1 and TRBJ1-1; possible D gene TRBD1, 6 bases. CDR1 and CDR2 (germline): KGHDR, SFDVKD. Trimming left V 10 bases short and J 6 bases short, with 11 bases between. This CDR3 has 11 residues. CDR3 sequence reads: CATLQGAEAFF. CDR3 coding DNA: TGTGCCACTTTACAGGGCGCTGAAGCTTTCTTT.

The chain combines TRBV5-1 with TRBJ1-2; D is perhaps TRBD1 (6 bases). The V end lost 4 bases, the J end lost 7 bases, and 17 bases lay between the germline ends. The CDR3 is made up of 14 amino acids. The germline gives CDR1 SGHRS, CDR2 YFSETQ. The CDR3 loop is CASSPAVSRGGYTF. The CDR3, as DNA: TGCGCCAGCAGCCCGGCGGTGAGCAGGGGTGGCTACACCTTC.

This clone has a single count. The V and J genes are TRBV24-1 and TRBJ2-3; 7 bases align to TRBD2. V lost 2 bases to trimming and J lost 4 bases; unmatched junction nucleotides: 2. This CDR3 has 14 residues. Germline V gene data show CDR1 as KGHDR and CDR2 as SFDVKD. CDR3 loop: CATSDSGRADTQYF. The CDR3 region has the DNA TGTGCCACCAGTGATTCAGGGAGGGCAGATACGCAGTATTTT.

V usage is TRBV2 and J usage is TRBJ1-2; TRBD1 aligns across 7 bases. V was pared by 2 bases and J by 6 bases, with 6 bases of the junction left unmatched. The germline gives CDR1 SNHLY, CDR2 FYNNEI. The CDR3 loop spans 14 amino acids. CDR3 residues: CASSELQGLNGYTF. CDR3 nucleotides: TGTGCCAGCAGTGAACTACAGGGGTTGAATGGCTACACCTTC.

The chain carries TRBV5-4 and TRBJ2-7; 14 positions match TRBD2. V lost 2 bases, J lost 5 bases, and 6 bases stayed unmatched. In germline, CDR1 is SGHNT, CDR2 YYREEE (reference sequence). This CDR3 region has 16 residues. Written as DNA, the CDR3 is TGTGCCAGCAGCTTCCCTGGACTAGCGGGGGGCCACGAGCAGTACTTC. Encoded protein: CASSFPGLAGGHEQYF. Full variable domain (outside the CDR3, taken from reference TRBV5-4 and TRBJ2-7): ETGVTQSPTHLIKTRGQQVTLRCSSQSGHNTVSWYQQALGQGPQFIFQYYREEENGRGNFPPRFSGLQFPNYSSELNVNALELDDSALYLCASSFPGLAGGHEQYFGPGTRLTVT.

This chain links TRBV2 with TRBJ1-1; D remains ambiguous. This CDR3 is built from 16 residues. The germline V gene has CDR1 SNHLY and CDR2 FYNNEI. V lost 4 bases to trimming and J lost 5 bases, with 20 bases between them. CDR3 DNA: TGTGCCAGCAGTGTGGGCCACTACCCATCGGGAACTGAAGCTTTCTTT. It translates to CASSVGHYPSGTEAFF.

V gene TRBV7-8 combines with J gene TRBJ2-7; 7 bases are shared with TRBD1. Germline CDR1 is SGHVS and CDR2 is FQNEAQ. This CDR3 has 13 residues. The ends lost 5 bases at V and 5 bases at J; junction bases unmatched: 6. The CDR3 reads CASSLTGVHEQYF. CDR3 nucleotide sequence: TGTGCCAGCAGCCTTACAGGGGTCCACGAGCAGTACTTC.

The chain uses TRBV7-2 and TRBJ1-6, with D tentatively TRBD1 (5 bases). The germline gives CDR1 SGHTA, CDR2 FQGNSA. Trimming pared 0 bases from V and 5 bases from J, leaving 8 bases between. The CDR3 extends over 15 amino acids. The CDR3 spells CASSLAGGDNSPLHF. DNA of the CDR3: TGTGCCAGCAGCTTAGCGGGGGGGGATAATTCACCCCTCCACTTT. The full variable domain, with the rest looked up from reference TRBV7-2 and TRBJ1-6, is GAGVSQSPSNKVTEKGKDVELRCDPISGHTALYWYRQSLGQGLEFLIYFQGNSAPDKSGLPSDRFSAERTGGSVSTLTIQRTQQEDSAVYLCASSLAGGDNSPLHFGNGTRLTVT.

V usage is TRBV4-1 and J usage is TRBJ1-1; 7 positions match TRBD1. The CDR3 is made up of 16 amino acids. The junction had 5 bases not matched to a gene; V was cut back by 1 base and J by 0 bases. Per germline, CDR1 MGHRA and CDR2 YSYEKL. The CDR3 reads CASSQALTGVNTEAFF. CDR3 nucleotides: TGCGCCAGCAGCCAAGCCCTCACAGGGGTGAACACTGAAGCTTTCTTT.

The chain links TRBV7-2 to TRBJ2-3, with 10 bases that match TRBD2. This CDR3 region has 17 residues. CDR1 SGHTA and CDR2 FQGNSA come from the germline V gene. The V gene end was trimmed by 0 bases and the J gene end by 6 bases; junction bases not matched to a gene: 9. This chain's CDR3 is CASSLATGLAGVDTQYF. In DNA form, the CDR3 reads TGTGCCAGCAGCTTAGCAACGGGCCTAGCGGGGGTGGATACGCAGTATTTT.

The chain uses TRBV5-1 and TRBJ2-7, with 14 bases identical to TRBD2. The V gene end was trimmed by 4 bases and the J gene end by 4 bases; junction bases not matched to a gene: 7. Germline V gene sequence: CDR1 SGHRS, CDR2 YFSETQ. The CDR3 is made up of 16 amino acids. The CDR3 is CASSHGLAGGKYEQYF. The CDR3, as DNA: TGCGCCAGCAGCCACGGACTAGCGGGGGGAAAATACGAGCAGTACTTC. Combining the CDR3 with reference TRBV5-1 and TRBJ2-7 gives the whole variable domain KAGVTQTPRYLIKTRGQQVTLSCSPISGHRSVSWYQQTPGQGLQFLFEYFSETQRNKGNFPGRFSGRQFSNSRSEMNVSTLELGDSALYLCASSHGLAGGKYEQYFGPGTRLTVT.

The rearrangement uses TRBV6-4 and TRBJ2-3; 7 nucleotides agree with TRBD1. The ends lost 3 bases at V and 3 bases at J; junction bases unmatched: 6. Germline CDR1 and CDR2: MRHNA and SNTAGT. The CDR3 covers 15 residues. The CDR3 DNA follows: TGTGCCAGCAGTGAGGGAACAGGGGAGACAGATACGCAGTATTTT. Its protein is CASSEGTGETDTQYF.

V is TRBV28 and J is TRBJ1-4; TRBD1 agrees at 7 bases. Germline CDR1 is MDHEN and CDR2 is SYDVKM. The CDR3 spans 16 residues. Losses at the gene ends were 3 bases for V and 6 bases for J; bases not matched to a gene: 10. CDR3: CASSFRGDVPHEKLFF. The CDR3 nucleotides are TGTGCCAGCAGTTTCAGGGGGGACGTCCCCCATGAAAAACTGTTTTTT.

The V call is TRBV7-2, the J call TRBJ1-2; 9 bases line up with TRBD1. The V gene end was trimmed by 3 bases and the J gene end by 2 bases; junction bases not matched to a gene: 4. The CDR3 runs 15 residues. Germline loops: CDR1 SGHTA, CDR2 FQGNSA. For the CDR3, the DNA is TGTGCCAGCAGCTTCCGACAGGGGGGGAACTATGGCTACACCTTC. Its translation is CASSFRQGGNYGYTF.

The rearrangement uses TRBV28 and TRBJ1-1; 8 bases map to TRBD1. The CDR3 contains 15 residues. The junction had 10 bases not matched to a gene; V was cut back by 5 bases and J by 5 bases. Germline values: CDR1 MDHEN, CDR2 SYDVKM. CDR3 protein: CASSPSQGAGTEAFF. CDR3 nucleotides: TGTGCCAGCAGTCCATCGCAGGGGGCGGGGACTGAAGCTTTCTTT.

This chain joins TRBV7-9 and TRBJ2-2, with 7 bases lining up with TRBD2. Trimming took 2 bases from V and 4 from J; bases not matched to a gene: 4. The CDR3 extends over 15 amino acids. Germline CDR1 reads SEHNR; CDR2 reads FQNEAQ (reference sequence). The CDR3, as DNA: TGTGCCAGCAGCTTATTTACGGGAGGCACCGGGGAGCTGTTTTTT. As protein: CASSLFTGGTGELFF. The entire variable domain, with the rest obtained from reference TRBV7-9 and TRBJ2-2, is as follows: DTGVSQNPRHKITKRGQNVTFRCDPISEHNRLYWYRQTLGQGPEFLTYFQNEAQLEKSRLLSDRFSAERPKGSFSTLEIQRTEQGDSAMYLCASSLFTGGTGELFFGEGSRLTVL.

This chain uses TRBV24-1 with TRBJ2-3, with D possibly matching TRBD1 (6 bases). The CDR3 totals 14 residues. V lost 5 bases and J lost 2, with 10 bases in between. Germline V CDR1 and CDR2: KGHDR, SFDVKD. The CDR3 loop is CATSAGTYTDTQYF. CDR3 sequence (DNA): TGTGCCACCAGTGCCGGGACATACACAGATACGCAGTATTTT.